This T cell receptor beta chain was profiled in a study of cytomegalovirus exposure and HLA in healthy donors (TCRdb year 2017). The study in broad terms: According to an earlier analysis of a few hundred of the donors, some 180 million T cells yielded roughly 100 million unique TCR beta sequences and 250 to 350 Gb of sequence data. An early release covering roughly 600 HLA-typed donors comprised about 300 gigabases of sequencing data and around 86 million unique TCR sequences. Of the roughly 430 genotyped donors, 81% fell in the genetic ancestry cluster associated with self-reported Caucasian donors. The study aimed to test whether cataloging public T cell receptors could reveal signatures of past pathogen exposure. Using immunosequencing, the study profiled T cell repertoires from 550 to 750 subjects and related those repertoires to cytomegalovirus serostatus. In addition to the first cohort of hundreds of subjects, a separate validation cohort of 120 different subjects was used. To predict cytomegalovirus infection status, the study brought together high-throughput TCR immunosequencing, statistical association of individual TCRs with disease status, and machine learning. A later analysis re-analyzed previously published TCR beta repertoires from 666 donors and added high-resolution HLA genotyping to study TCR occurrence patterns. Rather than drawing on any new phenotypic data, the later analysis identified candidate immune exposures from TCR beta sequences and the way those sequences occurred across donors. An earlier analysis of some 600 of the donors applied high-throughput TCR beta sequencing to assess whether each TCR beta V gene segment acted as functional or pseudogenic. Donor age, sex, ethnicity and CMV serostatus were compiled alongside the repertoire data. In a later genetic analysis, genome-wide SNP genotypes for about three fifths of the 666 donors were used, and that subset was treated as a discovery cohort. Every discovery cohort repertoire had been produced on one sequencing platform. HLA typing covered class I and class II loci at four-digit resolution. The number of typed donors differed by locus: 629-630 for A, B, C, DRB1 and DQB1; 522 for DQA1; around 580 for DPA1; and 400 to 480 for DPB1. Roughly 5 DR-DQ haplotypes were handled as single units for association and clustering because linkage in the cohort was strong. Among 398 genotyped donors of the cohort, an average of roughly 240,000 unique TCR beta nucleotide sequences were sequenced per donor, about a sixth of them non-productive. On the study overall, not on this receptor specifically: The cohort was sequenced for TCR beta chains only, and without alpha or paired-chain data the features that could be detected were limited. Compared with equally common non-associated chains, HLA-associated TCR beta chains in a later analysis were more clonally expanded and had lower generation probabilities. A group of highly shared sequence variants was considered likely to be a technical artifact of the sequencing pipeline. In a later analysis, most CMV-associated TCR beta chains were found to appear HLA-restricted, with HLA associations seemingly driven largely by CMV exposure. About 17 rarely observed V segments, including chromosome 9 orphons, were excluded from the earlier analysis of some 590 of the donors because counts were too low. The study listed 164 TCR beta chains as associated with cytomegalovirus. A further reported finding was that TCR beta sequences accurately predicted the HLA-A and HLA-B alleles for most subjects in the first cohort. Cytomegalovirus status was reported to be diagnosed by the classifier with high specificity and sensitivity in both the original and validation cohorts. The authors suggested that the approach could potentially be extended to other disease states and immunological phenotypes. In vitro tests confirmed that three of the cytomegalovirus-associated TCR beta chains recognize cytomegalovirus antigens. HLA typing was unavailable for some donors at each locus, so association tests used only the typed subset. Several of the top co-occurrence clusters appeared to be linked to parvovirus B19, influenza, CMV and Epstein-Barr virus, according to a later analysis. While some public TCRs were present in many individuals, most TCR sequences turned up only very rarely across donors. V-gene and J-gene trimming of TCR beta chains was associated with a missense DCLRE1C variant in a later genetic analysis, and the association was replicated in an independent cohort. In an earlier analysis of some 540 of the donors, most TCR beta V segments appeared in productive rearrangements about 87% or about 30% of the time, broadly matching IMGT annotations. Specific HLA alleles were associated with 15,000 to 20,000 TCR beta sequences at a false discovery rate of 0.05 in a later analysis. Linkage disequilibrium might explain the correlated functional status among segregating V segments, but an unknown experimental factor could not be ruled out. Roughly uniform sequencing depth across donors was assumed in presence/absence analyses, although this assumption may not hold. Compared with the roughly 670-donor mean, donors in an Asian-associated ancestry cluster had fewer N-insertions in productive TCRs, according to a later genetic analysis. A later analysis found that TCR association rates varied across HLA loci, with DRB1 alleles showing the most associated TCRs and HLA-C alleles the fewest. Immune exposure information for the cohort was limited to CMV serostatus. When HLA alleles, especially DR and DQ, strongly co-occurred, TCR associations were difficult to assign to individual alleles.

Library method: the immunoSEQ multiplex PCR assay. The multiplex PCR relied on a mix of 60 forward primers for TCR Vbeta segments and 13 reverse primers for TCR Jbeta segments. Amplification of the CDR3 region of rearranged TCR beta genes was performed with a multiplex PCR assay on genomic DNA. The amplified TCR beta libraries were sequenced on the Illumina HiSeq System as 87-base-pair reads. From the authors' description of their analysis: Across the 666 repertoires, a later analysis counted 60 million to 90 million unique TCR beta chains, approximately 10 million of which were shared by at least two donors. To remove PCR and sequencing errors, raw reads were error-corrected and collapsed into unique sequences using a nearest-neighbor algorithm that merged closely related sequences. V, D and J gene segments were assigned by aligning CDR3 sequences to IMGT reference sequences. For a sequence to be retained, a match of at least six nucleotides was required to both a V gene segment and a J gene segment. Rearrangements were called productive when the CDR3 lacked stop codons and stayed in frame with V and J; all others were non-productive. Following IMGT convention, CDR3 was defined as the stretch from the second conserved V-encoded cysteine to the conserved J-encoded phenylalanine. Sequences without an unambiguous match to a single V gene segment were excluded from the earlier analysis of almost 600 of the donors. In an earlier analysis of approximately 590 of the donors, a V segment was called functional when productive rearrangements were above 56.7%, and segregating when the standard deviation between donors exceeded 5%. A statistical classification framework was built for diagnosing cytomegalovirus status from the catalog of TCR beta chain sequences. A later analysis assigned V and J genes by comparing TCR nucleotide sequences with IMGT/GENE-DB human TR gene sequences. In a later analysis, CDR3 sequences and most-parsimonious VDJ recombination scenarios were assigned using the TCRdist pipeline. In a later analysis, each TCR beta chain was defined by its CDR3 amino acid sequence together with its V-gene family, and reads without a unique V-gene family were excluded. To address suspected cross-contamination and a sequencing artifact, a later analysis removed 592 highly shared, low-generation-probability nucleotide sequences. A later analysis calculated a clonal expansion index for each public chain from normalized within-repertoire ranks of inferred template counts. Generation probabilities in a later analysis came from a VDJ recombination model fitted to out-of-frame rearrangements, and those results were checked against IGoR. In a later analysis, hypergeometric tests were used to score TCR-TCR, TCR-HLA and TCR-CMV co-occurrence, with a repertoire-size bias correction applied to TCR pairs. To estimate false discovery rates, a later analysis permuted the HLA or CMV assignments 20 times. In a later analysis, co-occurring TCRs were grouped using DBSCAN, and TCRdist sequence similarity was added for clustering within HLA-allele-positive subsets. Repertoires with fewer than 30,000 or more than 120,000 public chains were left out of co-occurrence clustering, as were five repertoires with anomalous nucleotide sharing. Held by TCRdb, this immuneACCESS table contains in-frame sequences only and omits some clones. Under half of the omission traces to an unresolved V gene where checked; the cause of the rest is unknown. V and J calls and clone size are copied from that table; D and trimming were computed from the DNA. Counted in this sample were 120,000 to 150,000 clones; 60% to 85% of them appeared once. Jointly, the top ten make up approximately 7% of the sample.

This clone was counted once. It has no known antigen specificity. There are no base qualities to consult, and no much larger clone falls within one base. The cohort consisted of 600 to 750 healthy bone marrow donors. Cohort members were all nominally healthy when sampled, although unrecorded immune exposures were likely present. The donor tested CMV seropositive and was one of the 289 seropositive cohort members. A peripheral blood sample was collected from each donor, and TCR beta sequencing was performed on peripheral blood mononuclear cells. Genomic DNA was extracted from the blood cell samples with the Qiagen DNeasy Blood Extraction Kit. Specimen: PBMCs. This clonotype originated in a man aged 40-50 years in good health and CMV-seropositive.

The CDR3 here reads CASSPLMGGETQYF. The DNA is as follows: TGCGCCAGCAGCCCTCTCATGGGGGGAGAGACCCAGTACTTC. The chain is encoded by TRBV5-1 joined to TRBJ2-5; the D region possibly corresponds to TRBD2 (6 bases align). The CDR3 runs 14 amino acids, cysteine and phenylalanine included. Only CDR3 DNA is held: 42 bases, read in frame from base 1. Relative to germline, V is 4 bases shorter and J is 4 bases shorter, with 14 bases between their ends. CDR1 and CDR2 (SGHRS, YFSETQ) derive from the germline V gene. When the CDR3 is completed using the reference TRBV5-1 and TRBJ2-5 genes on either side, the full variable domain is KAGVTQTPRYLIKTRGQQVTLSCSPISGHRSVSWYQQTPGQGLQFLFEYFSETQRNKGNFPGRFSGRQFSNSRSEMNVSTLELGDSALYLCASSPLMGGETQYFGPGTRLLVL.